This is a list of T cell receptor beta chains from one sample in a study of T-cell reconstitution after alpha-beta-depleted transplantation in children. TCRdb passed the PCR reads through MiXCR, listing each CDR3 protein once. The sample lists more than 450,000 distinct CDR3 sequences, approximately 20% occurring once. This material consisted of PBMCs from the stem cell graft donor, taken from the stem cell graft. The source is a human donor who donated a stem cell graft to a child with acute lymphoblastic leukemia. The CDR3 runs from the conserved cysteine through the conserved F or W. Each record gives: J gene, D gene, clone size, V gene, CDR3 protein, CDR3 DNA. The D gene is left open where the match is weak. Clone size is shown for a subset of rows, as once, few, many or a class of expanded clone.

>TRBJ2-3|TRBD2|NA|TRBV20-1
CSALRGRVTDTQYF
TGCAGTGCCCTTCGCGGGAGGGTAACAGATACGCAGTATTTT
>TRBJ2-5|TRBD2|NA|TRBV20-1
CSAWGGVGETQYF
TGCAGTGCTTGGGGGGGAGTGGGGGAGACCCAGTACTTC
>TRBJ2-7|NA|few|TRBV4-1
CASGATPSYEQYF
TGCGCCAGCGGGGCGACCCCCTCCTACGAGCAGTACTTC
>TRBJ2-7|NA|few|TRBV5-6
CASMSSLEGEQYF
TGTGCCAGCATGTCCTCCTTGGAAGGCGAGCAGTACTTC
>TRBJ2-7|NA|NA|TRBV12-3/TRBV12-4
CANPERSYEQYF
TGTGCCAACCCAGAGAGAAGCTACGAGCAGTACTTC
>TRBJ2-2|NA|few|TRBV3-1
CASSQDALNTGELFF
TGTGCCAGCAGCCAAGACGCGTTGAACACCGGGGAGCTGTTTTTT
>TRBJ2-3|NA|NA|TRBV19
CASSIRTGHRTDTQYF
TGTGCCAGTAGTATACGCACAGGGCACCGCACAGATACGCAGTATTTT
>TRBJ2-1|NA|few|TRBV29-1
CSVESSLTYNEQFF
TGCAGCGTTGAAAGCAGCCTTACCTACAATGAGCAGTTCTTC
>TRBJ2-5|TRBD1|few|TRBV15
CATSRTSTGYGQETQYF
TGTGCCACCAGCAGAACCTCGACAGGGTATGGCCAAGAGACCCAGTACTTC
>TRBJ2-7|NA|few|TRBV5-1
CASSREGSYEQYF
TGCGCCAGCAGTAGAGAGGGATCCTACGAGCAGTACTTC
>TRBJ2-1|TRBD2|NA|TRBV20-1
CSARDPGTSGGGSYNEQFF
TGCAGTGCTAGAGATCCGGGGACTAGCGGAGGGGGCTCCTACAATGAGCAGTTCTTC
>TRBJ2-5|NA|NA|TRBV27
CASSLRNQETQYF
TGTGCCAGCAGTTTAAGGAACCAAGAGACCCAGTACTTC
>TRBJ2-7|TRBD2|NA|TRBV27
CASLRNRLAASSYEQYF
TGTGCCAGCTTAAGGAACAGACTAGCGGCTAGCTCCTACGAGCAGTACTTC
>TRBJ1-1|NA|NA|TRBV12-3/TRBV12-4
CASTSLGGRLLNTEAFF
TGTGCCAGCACCTCCCTAGGGGGGCGCCTCCTTAACACTGAAGCTTTCTTT
>TRBJ2-7|TRBD2|few|TRBV12-3/TRBV12-4
CASSGLDFTYEQYF
TGTGCCAGCAGCGGACTAGACTTTACCTACGAGCAGTACTTC
>TRBJ1-3|NA|few|TRBV5-6
CASSLGSTGTIYF
TGTGCCAGCAGCTTGGGATCGACTGGGACCATATATTTT
>TRBJ1-5|NA|few|TRBV27
CASSLIMGRNQPQHF
TGTGCCAGCAGCCTTATCATGGGGCGCAATCAGCCCCAGCATTTT
>TRBJ2-2|TRBD1|NA|TRBV5-1
CASSWTRDSPTGELFF
TGCGCCAGCAGCTGGACCCGGGACAGCCCCACCGGGGAGCTGTTTTTT
>TRBJ2-7|TRBD1|few|TRBV12-3/TRBV12-4
CASSLKGAGEQYF
TGTGCCAGCAGTTTAAAGGGGGCGGGCGAGCAGTACTTC
>TRBJ2-1|NA|few|TRBV20-1
CSASGFAGTLYNEQFF
TGCAGTGCTAGCGGATTTGCGGGAACCCTCTACAATGAGCAGTTCTTC
>TRBJ2-5|TRBD2|NA|TRBV12-3/TRBV12-4
CASNSGILETQYF
TGTGCCAGCAATAGCGGGATTTTGGAGACCCAGTACTTC
>TRBJ1-5|NA|few|TRBV5-5
CASSLGLGPQPQHF
TGTGCCAGCAGCTTAGGTCTGGGCCCTCAGCCCCAGCATTTT
>TRBJ2-3|TRBD2|NA|TRBV12-3/TRBV12-4
CALCSSRLADQFSTDTQYF
TGTGCCCTCTGTTCCTCCCGACTAGCGGACCAGTTTAGCACAGATACGCAGTATTTT
>TRBJ2-1|TRBD1|NA|TRBV7-9
CASSLVGDRNNEQFF
TGTGCCAGCAGCTTAGTTGGGGACAGGAACAATGAGCAGTTCTTC
>TRBJ1-1|NA|few|TRBV5-1
CASSPSRELNTEAFF
TGCGCCAGCAGCCCCTCGCGGGAGTTGAACACTGAAGCTTTCTTT
>TRBJ2-3|TRBD1|few|TRBV5-1
CASSSPWTGVADTQYF
TGCGCCAGCAGCTCCCCCTGGACAGGGGTGGCAGATACGCAGTATTTT
>TRBJ2-3|NA|NA|TRBV7-2
CASSLALTQTTQYF
TGTGCCAGCAGCTTAGCCCTGACTCAAACTACGCAGTATTTT
>TRBJ2-7|NA|NA|TRBV2
CASSERDMIYEQYF
TGTGCCAGCAGTGAAAGGGACATGATTTACGAGCAGTACTTC
>TRBJ2-7|NA|NA|TRBV27
CASSPPGGRREQYF
TGTGCCAGCAGTCCCCCCGGGGGCCGGAGAGAGCAGTACTTC
>TRBJ2-1|NA|NA|TRBV20-1
CSARRTRGYNEQFF
TGCAGTGCTAGAAGGACTAGGGGGTACAATGAGCAGTTCTTC
>TRBJ1-1|NA|NA|TRBV3-1
CASSQDWTAHEAFF
TGTGCCAGCAGCCAAGATTGGACAGCCCACGAAGCTTTCTTT
>TRBJ2-5|NA|few|TRBV29-1
CSVEGVSLGPQETQYF
TGCAGCGTTGAAGGCGTGAGTCTAGGGCCGCAAGAGACCCAGTACTTC
>TRBJ2-3|NA|many|TRBV6-1
CASSPAGGQGADTQYF
TGTGCCAGCAGCCCAGCCGGGGGACAAGGGGCAGATACGCAGTATTTT
>TRBJ2-7|TRBD2|NA|TRBV20-1
CSARARLLGGGAFYEQYF
TGCAGTGCTAGAGCCAGACTACTCGGGGGGGGCGCCTTCTACGAGCAGTACTTC
>TRBJ2-1|TRBD2|NA|TRBV5-1
CASSLPAGASDEQFF
TGCGCCAGCAGCCTACCAGCGGGAGCGAGCGATGAGCAGTTCTTC
>TRBJ2-4|TRBD2|NA|TRBV11-2
CASSGLAGSIQYF
TGTGCCAGCAGCGGACTAGCGGGAAGCATTCAGTACTTC
>TRBJ1-3|NA|NA|TRBV29-1
CSVDSGNTIYF
TGCAGCGTTGACTCTGGAAACACCATATATTTT
>TRBJ2-7|NA|NA|TRBV27
CASRYYRSSYEQYF
TGTGCCAGCAGGTACTACAGAAGCTCCTACGAGCAGTACTTC
>TRBJ1-2|NA|NA|TRBV27
CASSLGGFGYTF
TGTGCCAGCAGTTTGGGGGGATTCGGCTACACCTTC
>TRBJ2-1|TRBD2|NA|TRBV12-3/TRBV12-4
CASSSATSGSRNEQFF
TGTGCCAGCAGTTCCGCTACTAGCGGGAGTAGGAATGAGCAGTTCTTC
>TRBJ2-2|NA|few|TRBV20-1
CSARVVGRGESTGELFF
TGCAGTGCTAGAGTCGTAGGCAGGGGAGAGAGTACCGGGGAGCTGTTTTTT
>TRBJ2-7|TRBD2|few|TRBV3-1
CASSQTPGLGYEQYF
TGTGCCAGCAGCCAAACCCCGGGACTAGGATACGAGCAGTACTTC
>TRBJ2-3|NA|NA|TRBV2
CASRVFTDTQYF
TGTGCCAGCAGGGTCTTCACAGATACGCAGTATTTT
>TRBJ1-2|NA|few|TRBV5-1
CASSLAWRGTDGYTF
TGCGCCAGCAGCTTGGCCTGGAGGGGAACGGATGGCTACACCTTC
>TRBJ2-1|TRBD2|few|TRBV2
CALYIAGGIPYEQFF
TGTGCCTTATACATAGCGGGGGGGATCCCATATGAGCAGTTCTTC
>TRBJ2-3|TRBD2|NA|TRBV5-4
CASSFLAGGSTDTQYF
TGTGCCAGCAGCTTTCTAGCGGGAGGGAGCACAGATACGCAGTATTTT
>TRBJ1-3|NA|NA|TRBV12-3/TRBV12-4
CASSFGQSSGNTIYF
TGTGCCAGCAGTTTTGGACAGAGCTCTGGAAACACCATATATTTT